Below, one T cell receptor (beta chain) is given with its context. Its antigen is still unknown. Qualities for individual bases were not recorded, and no much larger clone is one base off. Participants in the prospective study were enrolled through a virtual design, were aged roughly 18 to 100 years, and lived in roughly 26 United States geographic areas. Cohort assignment in the prospective study relied on participant-reported clinical history from a screening survey and a study questionnaire. Recovered participants in ImmuneRACE Cohort 3 were defined as having two consecutive negative NP/OP PCR tests, clearance from a healthcare professional, or resolution of symptoms. Each participant in the prospective study had whole blood, serum and a nasopharyngeal or oropharyngeal swab collected by mobile phlebotomists. Prospective study participants could optionally give additional blood draws and questionnaires over an approximately two-month period. Prospective study blood samples were shipped either frozen or at room temperature before DNA extraction.

The data are from a study of blood T cell repertoires in COVID-19 (TCRdb year 2020). Looking at the study overall: The collaborator samples originated in the United States, Italy and Spain and spanned the acute and convalescent phases of COVID-19. The sample metadata nearly always contained a de-identified subject ID, COVID-19 status, age in years and sex. HLA class I and class II types, where available, came from metadata supplied by the sample provider rather than from assay-based typing. Deeply sampled blood TCRbeta repertoires from subjects exposed to, actively infected with, or recovered from COVID-19 were included in the dataset. A freely available public database, intended as a resource for researchers studying the immune response to SARS-CoV-2, is where the repertoires were released. The prospective study material was composed of cDNA or gDNA derived from T cells, B-cell-depleted T cells, or PBMCs. The samples were drawn from two sources: the first 160 participants of the ongoing ImmuneRACE study, and some 1,300 subjects contributed by 6 global collaborators.

At the junction V is shortened by 4 bases and J by 3 bases; bases outside the gene matches: 14. The CDR3 numbers 18 residues from cysteine through phenylalanine. Left in the record is the CDR3 DNA by itself, 54 bases read in frame from the first base. The germline V gene specifies SGHTA as CDR1 and FQGNSA as CDR2. The immunoSEQ Assay, a bias-controlled multiplex PCR, was used to amplify TCRbeta CDR3 regions from genomic DNA. On the study's bioinformatics: The number of nucleated cells in each sample was estimated by amplification of reference gene primers within the assay. Sequence reads were collapsed and filtered to measure the absolute abundance of every unique TCRbeta CDR3 rearrangement. For each sample, productive Simpson clonality was calculated as the square root of Simpson's diversity index across productive rearrangements. TCRdb holds this immuneACCESS table with in-frame rearrangements only. Some clones are missing; in checked studies, unresolved V genes explain under half, and the rest has no known cause. The V and J calls and clone size come from that table; D and trimming were worked out from the DNA. This sample is represented by approximately 230,000 clones; over 75% of them were singletons. The ten most abundant clones make up more than 1.5% of the sample.

Beyond this particular receptor, the publication reports: How much clinical and demographic metadata was included differed by source and by participant, and the metadata was provided uncurated.

Material: PBMCs or T cells enriched from blood (not recorded which). This TCR derives from a man aged 35 to 55 who had recovered from COVID-19. The V and J segments used are TRBV7-2 and TRBJ2-2, with 7 central nucleotides matching TRBD2. This receptor has the CDR3 CASSSYGPGGFDTGELFF. The bases are TGTGCCAGCAGCTCATATGGCCCGGGGGGTTTCGACACCGGGGAGCTGTTTTTT.